Described below is a single T cell receptor beta chain sequence and its context. Antigen unknown. The data derive from a study of T cell responses to AZD1222 COVID-19 vaccine. Study outcomes and limitations: Spike-specific TCR breadth and depth went up after people got two AZD1222 doses.

The CDR3 has 14 residues. V lost 5 bases and J lost 1, with 8 bases in between. CDR1 SGHTA and CDR2 FQGTGA come from the germline V gene. The method was immunoSEQ multiplex PCR; TCRdb's version includes in-frame clones alone and lacks a portion of them. The sample contains 150,000 to 200,000 clones, about 92% of which appear only once. The source of this sequence is an adult in good health. The source material was peripheral blood, sampled on day 0 of AZD1222 vaccination. The chain combines TRBV7-3 with TRBJ2-2; possibly TRBD2 for D (6 bases). DNA of the CDR3: TGTGCCAGCAGCGAGGGACTGAACACCGGGGAGCTGTTTTTT. As protein: CASSEGLNTGELFF.